A selection of T cell receptor beta chains follows, all from one sample in a study of CD8 T cells in ankylosing spondylitis. TCRdb re-analysed the 5' RACE reads in MiXCR, keeping a single row per CDR3 protein. The sample records approximately 130,000 distinct CDR3 sequences, roughly 9% being singletons. What was sequenced was blood, either unsorted or a sorted T cell fraction (not recorded which). Source of these receptors: a male donor with ankylosing spondylitis or in good health (not recorded which). CDR3s include the opening cysteine and the closing phenylalanine or tryptophan. The order of the fields is J gene, V gene, D gene, clone size, CDR3 protein, CDR3 DNA. The D gene is left open where the match is weak. Size values are once, few and many counts, or a class for expanded clones, and some rows have none.

j_call: TRBJ2-1
v_call: TRBV2
d_call: -
clone_size: -
cdr3_aa: CASKGDSSYNEQFF
cdr3_nt: TGTGCCAGCAAGGGGGATAGCTCCTACAATGAGCAGTTCTTC

j_call: TRBJ2-1
v_call: TRBV15
d_call: TRBD2
clone_size: many
cdr3_aa: CATSFRLAGAGNEQFF
cdr3_nt: TGTGCCACCAGCTTTAGACTAGCGGGAGCCGGCAATGAGCAGTTCTTC

j_call: TRBJ1-1
v_call: TRBV20-1
d_call: TRBD1
clone_size: few
cdr3_aa: CSASRDRDANTEAFF
cdr3_nt: TGCAGTGCTAGCCGGGACAGGGACGCGAACACTGAAGCTTTCTTT

j_call: TRBJ1-6
v_call: TRBV6-2/TRBV6-3
d_call: TRBD1
clone_size: many
cdr3_aa: CASRREGQQNSPLHF
cdr3_nt: TGTGCCAGCAGACGAGAGGGACAGCAGAATTCACCCCTCCACTTT

j_call: TRBJ2-7
v_call: TRBV12-3/TRBV12-4
d_call: -
clone_size: few
cdr3_aa: CASSLVYEQYF
cdr3_nt: TGTGCCAGCAGCTTGGTCTACGAGCAGTACTTC

j_call: TRBJ2-4
v_call: TRBV20-1
d_call: -
clone_size: many
cdr3_aa: CSAPLRGLLRVAKNIQYF
cdr3_nt: TGCAGTGCTCCCCTCCGGGGCCTCCTAAGGGTAGCCAAAAACATTCAGTACTTC

j_call: TRBJ2-7
v_call: TRBV20-1
d_call: TRBD1
clone_size: many
cdr3_aa: CSARDIAGGDYEQYF
cdr3_nt: TGCAGTGCTAGAGATATAGCAGGGGGCGATTACGAGCAGTACTTC

j_call: TRBJ2-3
v_call: TRBV5-1
d_call: TRBD2
clone_size: many
cdr3_aa: CASSLAWTSGTDTQYF
cdr3_nt: TGCGCCAGCAGCTTGGCTTGGACTAGTGGCACAGATACGCAGTATTTT

j_call: TRBJ2-5
v_call: TRBV29-1
d_call: TRBD1
clone_size: many
cdr3_aa: CSARDRIQETQYF
cdr3_nt: TGCAGCGCCCGGGACAGGATCCAAGAGACCCAGTACTTC

j_call: TRBJ1-1
v_call: TRBV29-1
d_call: TRBD1
clone_size: many
cdr3_aa: CSADRGRTEAFF
cdr3_nt: TGCAGCGCTGACAGGGGGCGGACTGAAGCTTTCTTT

j_call: TRBJ2-1
v_call: TRBV4-1
d_call: TRBD2
clone_size: -
cdr3_aa: CASSQELAGVSGGEQFF
cdr3_nt: TGCGCCAGCAGCCAAGAACTAGCGGGAGTGTCTGGTGGCGAGCAGTTCTTC

j_call: TRBJ2-3
v_call: TRBV11-2
d_call: -
clone_size: -
cdr3_aa: CASSLYLTRLRRTDTQYF
cdr3_nt: TGTGCCAGCAGCCTTTACCTGACAAGACTCAGGCGCACAGATACGCAGTATTTT

j_call: TRBJ2-3
v_call: TRBV20-1
d_call: -
clone_size: many
cdr3_aa: CSASRLGSTDTQYF
cdr3_nt: TGCAGTGCATCCCGACTAGGGAGCACAGATACGCAGTATTTT

j_call: TRBJ2-1
v_call: TRBV9
d_call: TRBD2
clone_size: many
cdr3_aa: CASSVATSGRYNEQFF
cdr3_nt: TGTGCCAGCAGCGTAGCCACTAGCGGGAGATACAATGAGCAGTTCTTC

j_call: TRBJ2-7
v_call: TRBV20-1
d_call: TRBD1
clone_size: -
cdr3_aa: CSALPPRGTYEQYF
cdr3_nt: TGCAGTGCCCTCCCCCCCAGGGGGACCTACGAGCAGTACTTC

j_call: TRBJ1-5
v_call: TRBV12-3/TRBV12-4
d_call: -
clone_size: many
cdr3_aa: CASSFGRVNQPQHF
cdr3_nt: TGTGCCAGCAGTTTCGGGCGGGTTAATCAGCCCCAGCATTTT

j_call: TRBJ1-4
v_call: TRBV4-1
d_call: -
clone_size: -
cdr3_aa: CASSHSSTGNEKLFF
cdr3_nt: TGCGCCAGCAGCCATAGTAGCACGGGGAATGAAAAACTGTTTTTT

j_call: TRBJ1-4
v_call: TRBV20-1
d_call: -
clone_size: many
cdr3_aa: CSARSGTTNEKLFF
cdr3_nt: TGCAGTGCTAGATCAGGAACAACTAATGAAAAACTGTTTTTT

j_call: TRBJ2-2
v_call: TRBV11-2
d_call: -
clone_size: many
cdr3_aa: CASSSIRSGTGELFF
cdr3_nt: TGTGCCAGCAGCTCTATACGTTCGGGCACCGGGGAGCTGTTTTTT

j_call: TRBJ2-1
v_call: TRBV5-1
d_call: TRBD2
clone_size: -
cdr3_aa: CASSSPSTSGGLKPLGSYNEQFF
cdr3_nt: TGCGCCAGCAGCTCCCCCTCGACTAGCGGGGGCCTCAAGCCCCTCGGAAGCTACAATGAGCAGTTCTTC

j_call: TRBJ1-2
v_call: TRBV20-1
d_call: TRBD1
clone_size: many
cdr3_aa: CSASLNDRGRGYTF
cdr3_nt: TGCAGTGCTAGCCTCAACGACAGGGGTCGGGGCTACACCTTC

j_call: TRBJ1-6
v_call: TRBV28
d_call: -
clone_size: few
cdr3_aa: CASSPGTINNSPLHF
cdr3_nt: TGTGCCAGCAGTCCCGGGACAATCAATAATTCACCCCTCCACTTT

j_call: TRBJ2-7
v_call: TRBV20-1
d_call: -
clone_size: many
cdr3_aa: CSAKIAYEQYF
cdr3_nt: TGCAGTGCCAAAATCGCTTACGAGCAGTACTTC

j_call: TRBJ2-7
v_call: TRBV9
d_call: TRBD2
clone_size: few
cdr3_aa: CASSPSLEGWTSGRSNEQYF
cdr3_nt: TGTGCCAGCAGCCCATCACTAGAGGGTTGGACTAGCGGGAGATCTAACGAGCAGTACTTC

j_call: TRBJ2-5
v_call: TRBV20-1
d_call: -
clone_size: -
cdr3_aa: CSSMLEGGETQYF
cdr3_nt: TGCAGTTCAATGCTGGAGGGCGGGGAGACCCAGTACTTC

j_call: TRBJ2-1
v_call: TRBV6-2/TRBV6-3
d_call: TRBD1
clone_size: many
cdr3_aa: CASKMEGQGINEQFF
cdr3_nt: TGTGCCAGCAAGATGGAGGGACAGGGGATCAATGAGCAGTTCTTC

j_call: TRBJ1-2
v_call: TRBV5-1
d_call: TRBD1
clone_size: many
cdr3_aa: CATRDSGAFHYTF
cdr3_nt: TGCGCCACCAGGGACAGCGGCGCATTTCACTACACCTTC

j_call: TRBJ2-7
v_call: TRBV15
d_call: TRBD2
clone_size: -
cdr3_aa: CATSRDLAGDYEQYF
cdr3_nt: TGTGCCACCAGCAGAGATCTAGCGGGAGATTACGAGCAGTACTTC

j_call: TRBJ2-7
v_call: TRBV10-3
d_call: TRBD1
clone_size: -
cdr3_aa: CAISESAGTGYEQYF
cdr3_nt: TGTGCCATCAGTGAGTCGGCCGGGACAGGGTACGAGCAGTACTTC